This entry is about one T cell receptor beta chain. The antigen it recognizes is unknown. Base qualities are not at hand, and no much larger clone is one base apart. The data belong to a study of cytomegalovirus exposure and HLA in healthy donors listed by TCRdb under 2017. For the wider study: An earlier analysis of 587 of the donors reported under 300 Gb of sequence data and 95 million to 120 million unique TCR beta sequences obtained from about 200 million T cells. An early release that covered some 630 HLA-typed donors contained approximately 300 gigabases of sequencing data and around 80 million unique TCR sequences. Among the approximately 430 genotyped donors, around 81% belonged to the genetic ancestry cluster associated with self-reported Caucasian donors. The study was designed to test whether signatures of past pathogen exposure could be identified by cataloging public T cell receptors. Using immunosequencing, the study profiled T cell repertoires from around 670 subjects and related those repertoires to cytomegalovirus serostatus. Besides the first cohort of roughly 640 subjects, a separate validation cohort made up of 120 different subjects was used. To predict cytomegalovirus infection status, the study combined high-throughput TCR immunosequencing, statistical association of individual TCRs with disease status, and machine learning. A later analysis re-analyzed previously published TCR beta repertoires from 650 to 800 donors and added high-resolution HLA genotyping to study TCR occurrence patterns. Rather than using new phenotypic data, the later analysis identified candidate immune exposures from TCR beta sequences and from how often those sequences occurred across donors. An earlier analysis of around 580 of the donors used high-throughput TCR beta sequencing to judge whether each TCR beta V gene segment behaved as functional or pseudogenic. Donor age, sex, ethnicity and CMV serostatus were compiled alongside the repertoire data. Genome-wide SNP genotypes for about three fifths of the 666 donors were used in a later genetic analysis, which treated that subset as a discovery cohort. Every discovery cohort repertoire had been produced on one sequencing platform. Class I and class II HLA loci were covered by the typing at four-digit resolution. Typing coverage varied by locus: roughly 629-630 donors for A, B, C, DRB1 and DQB1; more than 500 for DQA1; 606 for DPA1; under 490 for DPB1. About five DR-DQ haplotypes were handled as single units for association and clustering, since linkage in the cohort was strong. Among under 450 genotyped donors of the cohort, an average of roughly 240,000 unique TCR beta nucleotide sequences were sequenced per donor, around a sixth of them non-productive.

Library construction relied on the immunoSEQ multiplex PCR assay. The multiplex PCR relied on a mix of 60 forward primers for TCR Vbeta segments and 13 reverse primers for TCR Jbeta segments. The CDR3 region of rearranged TCR beta genes was amplified from genomic DNA with a multiplex PCR assay. On the Illumina HiSeq System, the amplified TCR beta libraries were sequenced as 87-base-pair reads. On the study's bioinformatics: Across the 500 to 850 repertoires, a later analysis counted roughly 77 million unique TCR beta chains, around 11 million of which were shared by at least two donors. A nearest-neighbor algorithm error-corrected the raw reads and collapsed the reads into unique sequences, merging closely related sequences to remove PCR and sequencing errors. V, D and J gene segments were assigned by aligning CDR3 sequences to IMGT reference sequences. Each retained sequence needed at least a six-nucleotide match to both a V gene segment and a J gene segment. Rearrangements were called productive when the CDR3 lacked stop codons and stayed in frame with V and J; all others were non-productive. CDR3 was defined by IMGT convention, running from the second conserved V-encoded cysteine to the conserved J-encoded phenylalanine. The earlier analysis of approximately 590 of the donors excluded any sequence lacking an unambiguous match to a single V gene segment. In an earlier analysis of 450 to 750 of the donors, a V segment was called functional when productive rearrangements were above 56.7%, and segregating when the standard deviation between donors exceeded 5%. To diagnose cytomegalovirus status from the catalog of TCR beta chain sequences, a statistical classification framework was built. V and J gene assignment, in a later analysis, came from comparing TCR nucleotide sequences with IMGT/GENE-DB human TR gene sequences. Using the TCRdist pipeline, a later analysis assigned CDR3 sequences along with most-parsimonious VDJ recombination scenarios. In a later analysis, each TCR beta chain was defined by its CDR3 amino acid sequence together with its V-gene family, and reads lacking a unique V-gene family were excluded. As a way to deal with suspected cross-contamination and a sequencing artifact, a later analysis dropped more than 500 nucleotide sequences that were highly shared and had low generation probability. In a later analysis, a clonal expansion index was calculated for each public chain from normalized within-repertoire ranks of inferred template counts. In a later analysis, generation probabilities were computed using a VDJ recombination model fitted to out-of-frame rearrangements, and the results were checked against IGoR. Hypergeometric tests were used in a later analysis to score TCR-TCR, TCR-HLA and TCR-CMV co-occurrence, with a repertoire-size bias correction applied to the TCR pairs. A later analysis estimated false discovery rates by permuting HLA or CMV assignments 20 times. A later analysis grouped co-occurring TCRs with DBSCAN, adding TCRdist sequence similarity when clustering within HLA-allele-positive subsets. Repertoires with fewer than 30,000 or more than 120,000 public chains, plus five repertoires with anomalous nucleotide sharing, were excluded from co-occurrence clustering. What TCRdb holds here is the immuneACCESS table cut down to in-frame rearrangements. Part of the clones is not present; checked against another copy, under half of the missing clones reflect an unresolved V gene, and the others are unexplained. V and J calls plus clone size are reproduced from that table; the DNA served to infer D and trimming. The sample table lists some 140,000 clones, approximately 61% of them with a count of one. 1.5% to 2% of the sample comes from the top ten.

The cohort consisted of hundreds of healthy bone marrow donors. All cohort members were sampled while nominally healthy, although unrecorded immune exposures were likely present. CMV serostatus was recorded as positive for roughly 300 and negative for about 55% of the 666 cohort members, whereas no CMV serostatus was recorded for the donor in question. Each donor provided a peripheral blood sample, and peripheral blood mononuclear cells were used for TCR beta sequencing. The Qiagen DNeasy Blood Extraction Kit was used to extract genomic DNA from the blood cell samples. V and J are truncated by 2 bases and 5 bases respectively, leaving an intervening sequence of 7 bases. CDR1 KGHSH and CDR2 LQKENI were looked up in the germline V gene. The CDR3, from cysteine to phenylalanine, totals 13 residues. Left in the record is the CDR3 DNA by itself, 39 bases read in frame from the first base. Summary of the overall study and its limitations: A further reported finding was that TCR beta sequences accurately predicted the HLA-A and HLA-B alleles for most subjects in the first cohort. A later analysis found that most CMV-associated TCR beta chains appeared HLA-restricted, with HLA associations seemingly driven largely by CMV exposure. This cohort had only TCR beta chains sequenced, and the lack of alpha or paired-chain data limited which features could be detected. The earlier analysis of 587 of the donors excluded some 16 rarely observed V segments, including chromosome 9 orphons, because counts were too low. At a false discovery rate of 0.05, a later analysis linked fewer than 20,000 TCR beta sequences to specific HLA alleles. Linkage disequilibrium might explain the correlated functional status among segregating V segments, but an unknown experimental factor could not be ruled out. In an earlier analysis of under 600 of the donors, most TCR beta V segments were observed in productive rearrangements about 90% or about 30% of the time, broadly matching IMGT annotations. According to a later analysis, TCR association rates differed among HLA loci, with DRB1 alleles showing the most associated TCRs and HLA-C alleles showing the fewest. Compared with the roughly 600-donor mean, donors in an Asian-associated ancestry cluster had fewer N-insertions in productive TCRs, according to a later genetic analysis. V-gene and J-gene trimming of TCR beta chains was associated with a missense DCLRE1C variant in a later genetic analysis, and the association was replicated in an independent cohort. Cytomegalovirus status was reported to be diagnosed by the classifier with high specificity and sensitivity in both the original and validation cohorts. In the study, approximately 160 TCR beta chains were listed as associated with cytomegalovirus. Assigning TCR associations to individual alleles was difficult when HLA alleles, especially DR and DQ, strongly co-occurred. Compared with equally common non-associated chains, HLA-associated TCR beta chains in a later analysis were more clonally expanded and had lower generation probabilities. Some IMGT-functional V segments, including TRBV6-2 and TRBV6-3, could not be told apart with the 87-base-pair reads, so those segments were excluded. The presence/absence analyses assumed that sequencing depth was roughly uniform across donors, and that assumption may not be true. For the cohort, immune exposure information was limited to CMV serostatus. HLA typing was unavailable for some donors at each locus, so association tests used only the typed subset. While some public TCRs were present in many individuals, most TCR sequences turned up only very rarely across donors. In vitro tests confirmed that three of the cytomegalovirus-associated TCR beta chains recognize cytomegalovirus antigens. The authors suggested that the approach could potentially be generalized to other disease states and immunological phenotypes. Several of the top co-occurrence clusters appeared to be linked to parvovirus B19, influenza, CMV and Epstein-Barr virus, according to a later analysis. A cluster of highly shared sequence variants was judged likely to be a technical artifact of the sequencing pipeline.

Specimen: PBMCs. The sequence was collected from a human donor in good health. The V gene is TRBV18 and the J gene is TRBJ1-5; the D gene is perhaps TRBD1, from 6 matching bases. The nucleotide sequence reads TGTGCCAGCTCACCAGGACAGTATCAGCCCCAGCATTTT. This is translated as CASSPGQYQPQHF. When the CDR3 is completed using the reference TRBV18 and TRBJ1-5 genes on either side, the full variable domain is NAGVMQNPRHLVRRRGQEARLRCSPMKGHSHVYWYRQLPEEGLKFMVYLQKENIIDESGMPKERFSAEFPKEGPSILRIQQVVRGDSAAYFCASSPGQYQPQHFGDGTRLSIL.